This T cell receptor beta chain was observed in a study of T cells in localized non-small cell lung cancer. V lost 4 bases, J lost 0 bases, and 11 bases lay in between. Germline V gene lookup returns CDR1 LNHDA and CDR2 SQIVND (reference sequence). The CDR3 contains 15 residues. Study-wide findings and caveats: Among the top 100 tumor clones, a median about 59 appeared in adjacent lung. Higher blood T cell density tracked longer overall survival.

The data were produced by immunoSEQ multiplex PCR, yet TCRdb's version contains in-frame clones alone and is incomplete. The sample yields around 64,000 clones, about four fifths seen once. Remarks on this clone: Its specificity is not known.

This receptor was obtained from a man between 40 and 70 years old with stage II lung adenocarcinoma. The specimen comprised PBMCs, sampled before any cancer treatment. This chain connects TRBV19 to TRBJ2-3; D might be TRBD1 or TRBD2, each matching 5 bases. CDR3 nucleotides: TGTGCCAGTAGTAACCAGGGAGTAAGCACAGATACGCAGTATTTT. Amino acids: CASSNQGVSTDTQYF.